Shown below are 18 T cell receptor beta chains from a single sample sequenced in a study of T cell responses to AZD1222 COVID-19 vaccine. The method was immunoSEQ multiplex PCR; TCRdb's version includes in-frame clones alone and lacks a portion of them. The sample includes 75,000 to 100,000 clones, more than 85% of them seen just once. This sample comprised peripheral blood, obtained 28 days after the second AZD1222 dose. Receptors were obtained from an adult who received the AZD1222 COVID-19 vaccine.

This clone was counted only a few times. CDR3 protein: CASSLGQGYGYTF. Here the CDR3 DNA reads TGTGCCAGCTCACTGGGACAGGGCTATGGCTACACCTTC. The J gene is TRBJ1-2, the V gene TRBV18; TRBD1 matches at 9 bases. J lost 4 bases, V lost 4 bases, and 1 base had no gene match. The CDR3 runs to 13 residues. Germline-derived CDR1 and CDR2 are KGHSH and LQKENI.

This chain uses TRBV14 with TRBJ2-6, with 10 bases that match TRBD1. Trimming cost V 4 bases and J 2 bases; bases outside gene matches: 8. The CDR3 totals 18 residues. CDR1 SGHDN and CDR2 FVKESK come from the germline V gene. The CDR3 nucleotides read TGTGCCAGCAGCCTTCCGGGGACAGGGGTTGCTGGGGCCAACGTCCTGACTTTC. Amino acids: CASSLPGTGVAGANVLTF. Using reference TRBV14 and TRBJ2-6 for the parts outside the CDR3, the full variable domain is EAGVTQFPSHSVIEKGQTVTLRCDPISGHDNLYWYRRVMGKEIKFLLHFVKESKQDESGMPNNRFLAERTGGTYSTLKVQPAELEDSGVYFCASSLPGTGVAGANVLTFGAGSRLTVL.

The CDR3 DNA reads as TGTGCCAGCAGTAAAATGGAGGGGGGCTATGGCTACACCTTC. Translated: CASSKMEGGYGYTF. The genes are TRBV9 and TRBJ1-2, with D tentatively TRBD1 (6 bases). CDR1 SGDLS and CDR2 YYNGEE come from the germline V gene. This CDR3 has 14 amino acids. V lost 5 bases and J 4 bases, leaving 15 bases between the germline ends.

The CDR3 spells CASSPTRTDTQYF. The DNA for the CDR3 is TGTGCCAGCAGCCCGACTCGCACAGATACGCAGTATTTT. The chain employs TRBV11-3 and TRBJ2-3; no clear D gene. The CDR3 covers 13 residues. V lost 5 bases to trimming and J lost 1 base, with 7 bases between them. CDR1 and CDR2 (germline): SGHNT, YENEEA.

This chain joins TRBV9 and TRBJ1-2; a possible D gene is TRBD1 (5 bases). The CDR3 loop spans 13 amino acids. Germline V lookup: CDR1 SGDLS, CDR2 YYNGEE. Trimming stripped 7 bases from V and 7 bases from J, with 17 bases between. CDR3 protein: CASSVQGEAGYTF. CDR3 in DNA: TGTGCCAGCTCGGTTCAGGGAGAGGCTGGCTACACCTTC. The whole variable domain, remainder taken from reference TRBV9 and TRBJ1-2, is DSGVTQTPKHLITATGQRVTLRCSPRSGDLSVYWYQQSLDQGLQFLIQYYNGEERAKGNILERFSAQQFPDLHSELNLSSLELGDSALYFCASSVQGEAGYTFGSGTRLTVV.

V usage is TRBV5-1 and J usage is TRBJ2-7; D remains ambiguous. V shed 6 bases and J shed 3 bases, with 7 bases lying between them. The CDR3 extends over 11 amino acids. Germline V gene sequence: CDR1 SGHRS, CDR2 YFSETQ. This CDR3 is CASNNYYEQYF. CDR3 bases: TGCGCCAGCAACAATTACTACGAGCAGTACTTC.

The V gene is TRBV21-1, the J gene TRBJ2-7; TRBD1 was called by the table and not checked on the DNA. TRBV21-1 represents a pseudogene. The CDR3 length is 15 residues. CDR3 sequence: CASSAWTAFSYEQYF. The CDR3, as DNA: TGTGCCAGCAGCGCCTGGACAGCCTTCTCCTACGAGCAGTACTTC.

The chain is built from TRBV13 and TRBJ2-5, with 7 bases fitting TRBD1. Per the germline V gene, CDR1 is PRHDT and CDR2 is FYEKMQ (reference sequence). The CDR3 is 13 amino acids. J was trimmed by 2 bases and V by 5 bases; bases with no gene match: 2. The CDR3 reads CASSPDRQETQYF. CDR3 in DNA: TGTGCCAGCAGCCCGGACAGGCAAGAGACCCAGTACTTC.

This chain links TRBV28 with TRBJ2-3; the match to TRBD2 covers 8 bases. Germline V lookup: CDR1 MDHEN, CDR2 SYDVKM. V dropped 5 bases and J dropped 1; count of bases not matched to a gene: 8. The CDR3 spans 16 residues. The CDR3 loop is CASSPGSSGGTDTQYF. CDR3 DNA sequence: TGTGCCAGCAGTCCCGGTAGTAGCGGGGGCACAGATACGCAGTATTTT.

The V gene is TRBV6-2 or TRBV6-3, the J gene TRBJ2-5; possibly TRBD2 for D (6 bases). The germline CDR1 and CDR2 sequences are MNHEY and SVGEGT. The V gene lost 4 bases and the J gene lost 2 bases, with 14 bases spanning the gap. CDR3 length equals 15 residues. CDR3 nucleotide sequence: TGTGCCAGCAGTTCCTCCCGGGAGCCGCAAGAGACCCAGTACTTC. It specifies CASSSSREPQETQYF.

This sequence joins TRBV23-1 and TRBJ1-4, with D unresolved. TRBV23-1 is sorted into the ORF group, with uncertain function. Between the trimmed V and J ends, which lost 0 bases and 0 bases, there was a span of 14 bases. The CDR3 contains 18 residues. This CDR3 reads CASSQSEVQDATNEKLFF. The CDR3, as DNA: TGCGCCAGCAGTCAATCGGAGGTGCAGGATGCAACTAATGAAAAACTGTTTTTT.

In regard to this clone: The identical CDR3 is also encoded by other nucleotide sequences in the sample. V and J are TRBV5-1 and TRBJ2-5, with D hard to call. This CDR3 has 13 amino acids. V lost 4 bases, J lost 1 base, and 8 bases lay in between. Germline V gene lookup returns CDR1 SGHRS and CDR2 YFSETQ. The CDR3, as DNA: TGCGCCAGCAGCCTCGGTGTCCAAGAGACCCAGTACTTC. As protein: CASSLGVQETQYF.

The rearrangement links TRBV19 to TRBJ2-2; no clear D. The ends were cut back, 6 bases at V and 5 bases at J, with 16 bases in the middle. CDR1 and CDR2 from the germline V gene are LNHDA and SQIVND (reference sequence). This CDR3 spans 15 amino acids. CDR3 residues: CASRIRALLTGELFF. The CDR3 DNA is TGTGCCAGTAGAATCCGGGCTCTACTGACCGGGGAGCTGTTTTTT.

The chain has TRBV9 and TRBJ2-3; tentative D call: TRBD1 (5 bases). CDR3 length equals 16 residues. Germline lookup yields CDR1 SGDLS and CDR2 YYNGEE. The V end was cut by 3 bases, the J end by 2 bases, with 16 bases between. The CDR3 region is CASSEGFFPYTDTQYF. CDR3 DNA: TGTGCCAGCAGCGAGGGGTTTTTCCCATACACAGATACGCAGTATTTT.

This clone was counted a single time. This chain joins TRBV9 and TRBJ2-2; D gene unclear. The CDR3 is 15 residues long. CDR1 SGDLS and CDR2 YYNGEE come from the germline V gene. With 0 bases removed from V and 1 base from J, the gap between germline ends came to 7 bases. The DNA of the CDR3 is TGTGCCAGCAGCGTAGGGAACAGGAACACCGGGGAGCTGTTTTTT. Its translation is CASSVGNRNTGELFF.

The chain employs TRBV3-1 (or the pseudogene TRBV3-2) and TRBJ1-6; D uncertain. This CDR3 spans 14 amino acids. The V and J ends lost 3 bases and 5 bases respectively, with 8 bases between them. The germline gives CDR1 LGHDT, CDR2 YNNKEL (reference sequence). CDR3 residues: CASSHGVNNSPLHF. CDR3 coding DNA: TGTGCCAGCAGCCACGGGGTGAATAATTCACCCCTCCACTTT.

The chain has TRBV6-5 and TRBJ1-6; D is possibly TRBD1 (5 bases). Germline V gene data show CDR1 as MNHEY and CDR2 as SVGAGI. Trimming took off 0 bases at V and 8 bases at J, with 5 bases between the two ends. The CDR3 runs 13 residues. For the CDR3, the DNA is TGTGCCAGCAGTTACTCGGGGGATTCACCCCTCCACTTT. It translates to CASSYSGDSPLHF.

This chain links TRBV29-1 with TRBJ2-3; D perhaps matches TRBD2 (7 bases). Trimming removed 4 bases at V and 1 base at J, with 12 bases between. The CDR3 sequence is 14 residues long. The germline V gene encodes CDR1 SQVTM and CDR2 ANQGSEA. CDR3 amino acids: CSVGGGFGTDTQYF. Written as DNA, the CDR3 is TGCAGCGTTGGGGGGGGCTTCGGCACAGATACGCAGTATTTT.